The subject of this entry is one T cell receptor beta chain. In the original workflow: Amplification with reference gene primers provided the estimates of nucleated cell counts. Assay used: immunoSEQ multiplex PCR; TCRdb lists only in-frame clones, some missing. V and J calls and clone size are copied from that table; D and trimming were computed from the DNA. In the table there are approximately 200,000 clones, about 83% of which are singletons. This specimen belongs to a study of blood T cell repertoires in COVID-19. In the study overall: Samples came from the United States, Italy and Spain, spanning acute and convalescent COVID-19. Sources were T cells, B-cell-depleted T cells, or PBMCs; the material itself was cDNA or gDNA.

From germline, CDR1 is SGHVS and CDR2 FQNEAQ. Trimming took 3 bases from V and 10 from J; bases not matched to a gene: 3. The CDR3 is 12 amino acids. The sequence was collected from a man in his 60s who had recovered from COVID-19. Sequencing input: peripheral blood. V and J are TRBV7-8 and TRBJ2-1; 7 bases map to TRBD2. The CDR3 sequence: CASSLGGSEQFF. The CDR3 bases are TGTGCCAGCAGCTTGGGGGGGTCGGAGCAGTTCTTC.